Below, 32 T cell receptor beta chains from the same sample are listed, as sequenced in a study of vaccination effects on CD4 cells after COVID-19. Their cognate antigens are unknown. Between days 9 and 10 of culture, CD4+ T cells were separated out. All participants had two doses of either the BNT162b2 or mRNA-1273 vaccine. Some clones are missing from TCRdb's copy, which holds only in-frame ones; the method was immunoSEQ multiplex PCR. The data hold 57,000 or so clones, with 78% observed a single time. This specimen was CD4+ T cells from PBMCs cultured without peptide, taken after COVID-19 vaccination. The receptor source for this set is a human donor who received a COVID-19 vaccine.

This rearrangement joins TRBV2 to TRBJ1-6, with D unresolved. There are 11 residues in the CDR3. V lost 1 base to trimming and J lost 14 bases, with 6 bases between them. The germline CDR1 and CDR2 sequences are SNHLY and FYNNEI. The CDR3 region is CASSEDRSLHF. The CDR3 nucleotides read TGTGCCAGCAGTGAAGACCGATCCCTCCACTTT.

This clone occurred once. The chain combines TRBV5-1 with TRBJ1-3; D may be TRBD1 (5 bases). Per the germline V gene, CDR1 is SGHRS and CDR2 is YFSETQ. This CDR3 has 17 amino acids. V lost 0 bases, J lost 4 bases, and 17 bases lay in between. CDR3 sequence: CASSLVGGTLGGNTIYF. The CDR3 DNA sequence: TGCGCCAGCAGCTTGGTCGGAGGGACCTTGGGGGGAAACACCATATATTTT.

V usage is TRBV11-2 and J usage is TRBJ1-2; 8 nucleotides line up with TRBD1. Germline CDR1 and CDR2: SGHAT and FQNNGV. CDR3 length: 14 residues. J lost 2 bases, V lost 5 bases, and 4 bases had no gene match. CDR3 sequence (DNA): TGTGCCAGCAGCCTCGGACAGGGAAACTATGGCTACACCTTC. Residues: CASSLGQGNYGYTF.

The DNA for the CDR3 is TGTGCCAGCAGCTTATCACCGGGGTACACAGATACGCAGTATTTT. It encodes CASSLSPGYTDTQYF. The chain links TRBV11-2 to TRBJ2-3; D might be TRBD2 (5 bases). The V end lost 2 bases, the J end lost 2 bases, and 11 bases lay between the germline ends. From germline, CDR1 is SGHAT and CDR2 FQNNGV. The CDR3 extends over 15 amino acids.

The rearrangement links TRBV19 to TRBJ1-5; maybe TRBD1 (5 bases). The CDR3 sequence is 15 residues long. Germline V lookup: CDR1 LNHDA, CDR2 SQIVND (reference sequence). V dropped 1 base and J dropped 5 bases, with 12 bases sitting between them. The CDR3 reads CASSIGLGDYQPQHF. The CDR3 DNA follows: TGTGCCAGTAGTATAGGATTGGGGGACTATCAGCCCCAGCATTTT.

The CDR3 nucleotides are TGCGCCAGCAGCCAATGGGGGCGGGAGACCCAGTACTTC. This sequence encodes CASSQWGRETQYF. This chain connects TRBV4-1 to TRBJ2-5; TRBD1 might be the D (6 bases). V lost 2 bases and J 5 bases, leaving 9 bases between the germline ends. Germline CDR1 is MGHRA and CDR2 is YSYEKL. This CDR3 contains 13 residues.

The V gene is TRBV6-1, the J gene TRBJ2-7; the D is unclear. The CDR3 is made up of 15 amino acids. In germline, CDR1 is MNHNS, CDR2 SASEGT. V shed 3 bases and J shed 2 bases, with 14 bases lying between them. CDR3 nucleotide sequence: TGTGCCAGCAGTGATGGTTTCCTTGGTACCTACGAGCAGTACTTC. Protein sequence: CASSDGFLGTYEQYF.

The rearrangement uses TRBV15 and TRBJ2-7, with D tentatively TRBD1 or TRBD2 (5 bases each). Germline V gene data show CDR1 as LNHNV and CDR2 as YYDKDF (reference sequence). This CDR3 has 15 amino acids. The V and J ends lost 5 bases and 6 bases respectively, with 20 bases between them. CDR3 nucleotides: TGTGCCACCAGCCAAACACCGGGACGGTCCACCGAGCAGTACTTC. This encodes CATSQTPGRSTEQYF.

The chain's CDR3 is CASSQDRAGLRSSPLHF. In nucleotides, the CDR3 is TGCGCCAGCAGCCAAGATCGAGCAGGTCTCCGTAGTTCACCCCTCCACTTT. V usage is TRBV4-1 and J usage is TRBJ1-6; D is undetermined. Germline V lookup: CDR1 MGHRA, CDR2 YSYEKL. The CDR3 is 17 residues long. Between the trimmed V and J ends, which lost 0 bases and 9 bases, there was a span of 18 bases.

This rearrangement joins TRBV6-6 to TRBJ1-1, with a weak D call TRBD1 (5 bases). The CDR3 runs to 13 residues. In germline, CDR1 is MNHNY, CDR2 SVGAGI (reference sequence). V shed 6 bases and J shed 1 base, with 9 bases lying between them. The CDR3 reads CASSPGPNTEAFF. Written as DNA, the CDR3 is TGTGCCAGCAGCCCAGGGCCGAACACTGAAGCTTTCTTT.

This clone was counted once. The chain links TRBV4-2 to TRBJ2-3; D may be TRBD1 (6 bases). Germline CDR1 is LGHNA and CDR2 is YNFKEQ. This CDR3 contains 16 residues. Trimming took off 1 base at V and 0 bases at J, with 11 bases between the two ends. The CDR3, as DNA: TGTGCCAGCAGCCAAGCTAGGACAGCCAGCACAGATACGCAGTATTTT. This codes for CASSQARTASTDTQYF.

This chain's CDR3 is CASSPGQYNSPLHF. In nucleotides, the CDR3 is TGTGCCAGCAGCCCCGGACAGTATAATTCACCCCTCCACTTT. The rearrangement links TRBV7-2 to TRBJ1-6; TRBD1 might be the D (6 bases). The germline V gene encodes CDR1 SGHTA and CDR2 FQGNSA. There are 14 residues in the CDR3. V was clipped by 5 bases and J by 4 bases, with 9 bases between them.

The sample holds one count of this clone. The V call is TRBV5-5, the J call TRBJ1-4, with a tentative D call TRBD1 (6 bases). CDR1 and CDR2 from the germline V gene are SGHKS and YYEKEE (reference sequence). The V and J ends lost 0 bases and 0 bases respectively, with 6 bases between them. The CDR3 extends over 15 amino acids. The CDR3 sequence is CASSLGTATNEKLFF. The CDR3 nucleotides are TGTGCCAGCAGCTTGGGGACAGCAACTAATGAAAAACTGTTTTTT.

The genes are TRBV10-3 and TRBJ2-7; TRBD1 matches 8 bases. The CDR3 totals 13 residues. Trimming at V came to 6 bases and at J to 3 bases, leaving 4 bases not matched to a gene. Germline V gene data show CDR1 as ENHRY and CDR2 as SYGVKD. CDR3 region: CAIRTGQDYEQYF. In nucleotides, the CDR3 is TGTGCCATCAGGACGGGACAGGACTACGAGCAGTACTTC.

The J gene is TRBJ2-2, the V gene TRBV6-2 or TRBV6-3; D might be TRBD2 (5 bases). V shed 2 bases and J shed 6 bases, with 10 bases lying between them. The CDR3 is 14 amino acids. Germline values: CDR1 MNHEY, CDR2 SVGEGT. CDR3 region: CASSYRQRSGELFF. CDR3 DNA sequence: TGTGCCAGCAGTTACCGTCAGCGGTCCGGGGAGCTGTTTTTT.

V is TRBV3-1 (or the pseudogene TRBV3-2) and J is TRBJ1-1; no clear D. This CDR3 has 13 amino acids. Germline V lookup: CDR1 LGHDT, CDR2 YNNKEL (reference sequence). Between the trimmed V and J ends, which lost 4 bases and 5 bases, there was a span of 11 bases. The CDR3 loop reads CASSPPTRTEAFF. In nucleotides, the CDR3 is TGTGCCAGCAGCCCTCCCACAAGGACTGAAGCTTTCTTT.

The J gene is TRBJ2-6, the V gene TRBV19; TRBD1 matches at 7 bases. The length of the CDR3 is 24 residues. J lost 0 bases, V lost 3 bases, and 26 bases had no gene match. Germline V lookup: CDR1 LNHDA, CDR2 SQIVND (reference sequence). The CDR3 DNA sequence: TGTGCCAGTAGTATTTTTTACTTTAAAAAATACCCGCAGGGACAGAGCTCTGGGGCCAACGTCCTGACTTTC. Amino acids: CASSIFYFKKYPQGQSSGANVLTF.

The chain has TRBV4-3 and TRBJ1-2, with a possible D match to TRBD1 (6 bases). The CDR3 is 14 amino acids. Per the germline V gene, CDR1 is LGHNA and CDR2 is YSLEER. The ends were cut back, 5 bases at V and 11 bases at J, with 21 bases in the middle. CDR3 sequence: CASSETGFGSRYTF. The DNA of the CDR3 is TGCGCCAGCAGCGAAACAGGGTTTGGTAGCAGATACACCTTC.

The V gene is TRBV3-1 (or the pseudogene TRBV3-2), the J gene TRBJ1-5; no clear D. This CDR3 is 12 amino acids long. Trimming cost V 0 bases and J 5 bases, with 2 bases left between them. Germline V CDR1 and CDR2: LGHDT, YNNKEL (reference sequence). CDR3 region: CASSQDHQPQHF. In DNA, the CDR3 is TGTGCCAGCAGCCAAGATCATCAGCCCCAGCATTTT.

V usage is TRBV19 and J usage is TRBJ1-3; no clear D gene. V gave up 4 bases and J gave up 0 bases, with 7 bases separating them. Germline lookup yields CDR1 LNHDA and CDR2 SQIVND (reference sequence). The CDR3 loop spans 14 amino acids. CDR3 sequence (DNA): TGTGCCAGTAGTAGCGGAGACTCTGGAAACACCATATATTTT. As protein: CASSSGDSGNTIYF.

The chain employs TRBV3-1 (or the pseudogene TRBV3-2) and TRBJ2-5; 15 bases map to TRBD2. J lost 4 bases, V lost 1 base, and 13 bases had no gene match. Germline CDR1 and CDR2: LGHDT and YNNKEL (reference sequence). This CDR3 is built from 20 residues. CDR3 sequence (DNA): TGTGCCAGCAGCCAAGGGGGGGGACTAGCGGGGGGAATAACCCGAGAGACCCAGTACTTC. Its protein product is CASSQGGGLAGGITRETQYF.

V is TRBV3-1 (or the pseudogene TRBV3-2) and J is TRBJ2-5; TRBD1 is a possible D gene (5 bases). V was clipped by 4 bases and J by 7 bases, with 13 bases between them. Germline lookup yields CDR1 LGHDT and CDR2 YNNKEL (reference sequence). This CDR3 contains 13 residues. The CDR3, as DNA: TGTGCCAGCAGCCGGGGTCTAAGGGGGACCCAGTACTTC. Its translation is CASSRGLRGTQYF.

The CDR3: CASSEVWGGEAFF. CDR3 bases: TGTGCCAGCAGTGAGGTCTGGGGGGGTGAAGCTTTCTTT. V is TRBV2 and J is TRBJ1-1, with D possibly matching TRBD1 (5 bases). The germline gives CDR1 SNHLY, CDR2 FYNNEI. The CDR3 is 13 amino acids. V was cut by 3 bases and J by 7 bases, with 12 bases left in between. Together with reference TRBV2 and TRBJ1-1, the CDR3 gives the full variable domain: EPEVTQTPSHQVTQMGQEVILRCVPISNHLYFYWYRQILGQKVEFLVSFYNNEISEKSEIFDDQFSVERPDGSNFTLKIRSTKLEDSAMYFCASSEVWGGEAFFGQGTRLTVV.

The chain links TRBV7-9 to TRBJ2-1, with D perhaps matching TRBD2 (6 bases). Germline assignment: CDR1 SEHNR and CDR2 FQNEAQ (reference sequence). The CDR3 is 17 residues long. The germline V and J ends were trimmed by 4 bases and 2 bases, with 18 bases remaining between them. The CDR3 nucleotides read TGTGCCAGCAGCTCCCCCCTTGCGGGGATACCCTACAATGAGCAGTTCTTC. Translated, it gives CASSSPLAGIPYNEQFF.

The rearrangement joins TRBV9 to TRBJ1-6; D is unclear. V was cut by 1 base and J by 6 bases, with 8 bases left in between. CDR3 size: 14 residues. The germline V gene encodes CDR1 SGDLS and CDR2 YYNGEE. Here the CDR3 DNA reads TGTGCCAGCAGCGTAAGGTCAGGTAATTCACCCCTCCACTTT. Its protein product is CASSVRSGNSPLHF.

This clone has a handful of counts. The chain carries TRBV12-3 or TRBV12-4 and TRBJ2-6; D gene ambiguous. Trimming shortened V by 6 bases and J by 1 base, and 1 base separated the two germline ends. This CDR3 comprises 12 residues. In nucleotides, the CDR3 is TGTGCCAGCAGATCTGGGGCCAACGTCCTGACTTTC. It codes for CASRSGANVLTF.

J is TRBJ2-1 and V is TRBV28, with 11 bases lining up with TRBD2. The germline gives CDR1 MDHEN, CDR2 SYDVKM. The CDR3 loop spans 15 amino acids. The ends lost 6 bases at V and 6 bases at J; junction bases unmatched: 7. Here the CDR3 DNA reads TGTGCCAGCAGCTATAGACTAGCGGGGAGCAATGAGCAGTTCTTC. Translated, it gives CASSYRLAGSNEQFF.

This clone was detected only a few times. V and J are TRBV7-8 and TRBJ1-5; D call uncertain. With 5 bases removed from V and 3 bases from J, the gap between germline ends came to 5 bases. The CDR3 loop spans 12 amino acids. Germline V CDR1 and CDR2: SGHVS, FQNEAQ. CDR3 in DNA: TGTGCCAGCAGCCCACCCAATCAGCCCCAGCATTTT. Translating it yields CASSPPNQPQHF. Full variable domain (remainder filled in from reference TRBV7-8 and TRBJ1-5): GAGVSQSPRYKVAKRGQDVALRCDPISGHVSLFWYQQALGQGPEFLTYFQNEAQLDKSGLPSDRFFAERPEGSVSTLKIQRTQQEDSAVYLCASSPPNQPQHFGDGTRLSIL.

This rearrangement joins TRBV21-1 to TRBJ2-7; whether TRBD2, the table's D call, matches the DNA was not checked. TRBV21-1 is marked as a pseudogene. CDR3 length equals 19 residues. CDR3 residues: CASSRPEKGTNNKNYEQYF. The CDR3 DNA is TGTGCCAGCAGCAGACCCGAAAAAGGGACTAACAATAAAAACTACGAGCAGTACTTC.

CDR3 region: CASSQEPMGSSTPSHGYTF. The CDR3 DNA reads as TGTGCCAGCAGCCAAGAACCCATGGGCAGTTCCACCCCATCCCATGGCTACACCTTC. This chain connects TRBV4-2 to TRBJ1-2; D uncertain. Germline lookup yields CDR1 LGHNA and CDR2 YNFKEQ. The CDR3 loop spans 19 amino acids. Trimming left V 0 bases short and J 6 bases short, with 26 bases between.

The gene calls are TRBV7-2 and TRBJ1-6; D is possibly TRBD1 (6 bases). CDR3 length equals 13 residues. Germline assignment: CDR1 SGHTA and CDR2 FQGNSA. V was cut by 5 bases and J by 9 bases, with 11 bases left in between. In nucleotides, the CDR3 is TGTGCCAGCAGCCGGGGGCAGATTTCACCCCTCCACTTT. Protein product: CASSRGQISPLHF.

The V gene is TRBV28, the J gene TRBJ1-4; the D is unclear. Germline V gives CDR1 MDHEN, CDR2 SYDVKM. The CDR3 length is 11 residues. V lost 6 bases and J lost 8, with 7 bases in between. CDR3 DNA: TGTGCCAGCAGCTCCCGGGAAAAACTGTTTTTT. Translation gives CASSSREKLFF.